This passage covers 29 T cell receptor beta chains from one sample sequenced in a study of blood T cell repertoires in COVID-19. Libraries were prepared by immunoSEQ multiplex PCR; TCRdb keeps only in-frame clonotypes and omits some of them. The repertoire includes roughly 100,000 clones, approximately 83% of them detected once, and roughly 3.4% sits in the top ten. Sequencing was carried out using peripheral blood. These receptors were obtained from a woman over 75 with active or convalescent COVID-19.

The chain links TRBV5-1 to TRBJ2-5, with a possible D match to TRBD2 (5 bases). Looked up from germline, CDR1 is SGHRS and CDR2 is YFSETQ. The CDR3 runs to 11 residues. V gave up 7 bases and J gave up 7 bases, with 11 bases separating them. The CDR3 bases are TGCGCCAGCCGGGGTCTGGGGACCCAGTACTTC. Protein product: CASRGLGTQYF. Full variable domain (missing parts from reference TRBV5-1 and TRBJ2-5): KAGVTQTPRYLIKTRGQQVTLSCSPISGHRSVSWYQQTPGQGLQFLFEYFSETQRNKGNFPGRFSGRQFSNSRSEMNVSTLELGDSALYLCASRGLGTQYFGPGTRLLVL.

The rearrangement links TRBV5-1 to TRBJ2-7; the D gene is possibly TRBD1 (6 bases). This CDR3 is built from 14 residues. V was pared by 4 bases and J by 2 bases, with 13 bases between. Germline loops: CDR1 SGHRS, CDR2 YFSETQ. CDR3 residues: CASSPGHLTYEQYF. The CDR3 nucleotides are TGCGCCAGCAGCCCGGGACATCTTACCTACGAGCAGTACTTC.

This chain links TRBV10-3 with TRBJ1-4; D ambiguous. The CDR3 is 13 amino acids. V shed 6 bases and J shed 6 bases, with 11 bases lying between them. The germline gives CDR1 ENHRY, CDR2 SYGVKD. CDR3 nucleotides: TGTGCCATCAGGCTAGACCTGGATGAAAAACTGTTTTTT. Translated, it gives CAIRLDLDEKLFF.

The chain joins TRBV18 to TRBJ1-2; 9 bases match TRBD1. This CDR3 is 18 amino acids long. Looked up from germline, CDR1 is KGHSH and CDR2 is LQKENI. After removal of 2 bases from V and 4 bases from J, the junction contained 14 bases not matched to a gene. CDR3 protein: CASSPSRTGALGLYGYTF. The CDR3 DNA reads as TGTGCCAGCTCACCATCTAGGACAGGGGCTTTGGGGCTCTATGGCTACACCTTC. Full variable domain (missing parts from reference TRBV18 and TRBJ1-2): NAGVMQNPRHLVRRRGQEARLRCSPMKGHSHVYWYRQLPEEGLKFMVYLQKENIIDESGMPKERFSAEFPKEGPSILRIQQVVRGDSAAYFCASSPSRTGALGLYGYTFGSGTRLTVV.

CDR3 DNA: TGTGCCAGCGCACCCCCCCGGGACAGGGGTAACACCGGGGAGCTGTTTTTT. This codes for CASAPPRDRGNTGELFF. The genes are TRBV28 and TRBJ2-2, with 10 bases that match TRBD1. Germline V gene data show CDR1 as MDHEN and CDR2 as SYDVKM. The CDR3 length is 17 residues. The V and J ends lost 8 bases and 2 bases, in that order; junction bases with no gene match: 11. The full variable domain, completed using reference TRBV28 and TRBJ2-2, is DVKVTQSSRYLVKRTGEKVFLECVQDMDHENMFWYRQDPGLGLRLIYFSYDVKMKEKGDIPEGYSVSREKKERFSLILESASTNQTSMYLCASAPPRDRGNTGELFFGEGSRLTVL.

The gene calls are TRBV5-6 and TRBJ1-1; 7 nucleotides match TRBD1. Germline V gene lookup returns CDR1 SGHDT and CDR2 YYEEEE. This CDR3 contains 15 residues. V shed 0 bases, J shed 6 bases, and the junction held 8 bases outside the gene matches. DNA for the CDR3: TGTGCCAGCAGCTTGGTCGACAGGGTCGGACCTGAAGCTTTCTTT. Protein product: CASSLVDRVGPEAFF.

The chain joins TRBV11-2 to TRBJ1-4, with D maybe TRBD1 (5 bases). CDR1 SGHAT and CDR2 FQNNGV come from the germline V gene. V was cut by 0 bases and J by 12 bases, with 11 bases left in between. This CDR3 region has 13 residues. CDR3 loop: CASSLDPQGELFF. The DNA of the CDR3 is TGTGCCAGCAGCTTAGATCCTCAGGGCGAACTGTTTTTT.

CDR3 DNA sequence: TGTGCCAGCAGCCTCGGGGGGAACTCCTACAATGAGCAGTTCTTC. Its translation is CASSLGGNSYNEQFF. This chain connects TRBV27 to TRBJ2-1, with 7 bases identical to TRBD2. The CDR3 extends over 15 amino acids. J gave up 0 bases and V 6 bases, and 5 bases lay outside the gene matches. Per germline, CDR1 MNHEY and CDR2 SMNVEV (reference sequence).

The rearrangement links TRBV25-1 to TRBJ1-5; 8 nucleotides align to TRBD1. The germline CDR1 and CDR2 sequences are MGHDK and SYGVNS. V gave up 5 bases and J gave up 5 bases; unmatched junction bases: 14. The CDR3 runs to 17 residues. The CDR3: CASSYSLDRGAYQPQHF. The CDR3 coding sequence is TGTGCCAGCAGTTACTCCCTTGACAGGGGAGCCTATCAGCCCCAGCATTTT.

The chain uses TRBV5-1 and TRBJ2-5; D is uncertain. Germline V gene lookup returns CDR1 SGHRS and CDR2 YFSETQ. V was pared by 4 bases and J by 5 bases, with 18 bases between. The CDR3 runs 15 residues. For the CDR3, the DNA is TGCGCCAGCAGCCCGGAGCGCTCCCTCCGGGAGACCCAGTACTTC. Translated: CASSPERSLRETQYF. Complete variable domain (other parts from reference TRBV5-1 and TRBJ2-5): KAGVTQTPRYLIKTRGQQVTLSCSPISGHRSVSWYQQTPGQGLQFLFEYFSETQRNKGNFPGRFSGRQFSNSRSEMNVSTLELGDSALYLCASSPERSLRETQYFGPGTRLLVL.

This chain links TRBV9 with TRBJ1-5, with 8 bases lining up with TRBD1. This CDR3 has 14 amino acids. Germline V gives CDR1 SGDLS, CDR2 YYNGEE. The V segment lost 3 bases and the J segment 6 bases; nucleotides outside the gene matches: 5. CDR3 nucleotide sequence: TGTGCCAGCAGCGCCGGGACAGGCTTTCAGCCCCAGCATTTT. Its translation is CASSAGTGFQPQHF. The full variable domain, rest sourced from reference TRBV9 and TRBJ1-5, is DSGVTQTPKHLITATGQRVTLRCSPRSGDLSVYWYQQSLDQGLQFLIQYYNGEERAKGNILERFSAQQFPDLHSELNLSSLELGDSALYFCASSAGTGFQPQHFGDGTRLSIL.

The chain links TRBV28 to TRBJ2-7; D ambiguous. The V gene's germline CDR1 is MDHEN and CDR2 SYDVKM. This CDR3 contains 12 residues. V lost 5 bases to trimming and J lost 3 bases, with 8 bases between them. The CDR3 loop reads CASSLRIYEQYF. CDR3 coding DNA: TGTGCCAGCAGTCTCAGGATCTACGAGCAGTACTTC. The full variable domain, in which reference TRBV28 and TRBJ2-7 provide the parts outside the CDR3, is DVKVTQSSRYLVKRTGEKVFLECVQDMDHENMFWYRQDPGLGLRLIYFSYDVKMKEKGDIPEGYSVSREKKERFSLILESASTNQTSMYLCASSLRIYEQYFGPGTRLTVT.

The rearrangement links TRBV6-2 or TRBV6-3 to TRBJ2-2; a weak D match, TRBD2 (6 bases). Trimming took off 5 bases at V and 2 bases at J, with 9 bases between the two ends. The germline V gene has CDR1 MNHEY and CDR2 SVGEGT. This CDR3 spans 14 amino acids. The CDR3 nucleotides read TGTGCCAGCAGTAGGGAGGCCAACACCGGGGAGCTGTTTTTT. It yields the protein CASSREANTGELFF.

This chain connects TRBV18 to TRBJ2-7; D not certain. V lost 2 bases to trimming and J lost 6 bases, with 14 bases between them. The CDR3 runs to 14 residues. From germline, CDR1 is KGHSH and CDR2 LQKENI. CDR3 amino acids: CASSPGALAVEQYF. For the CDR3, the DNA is TGTGCCAGCTCACCAGGAGCATTGGCAGTCGAGCAGTACTTC.

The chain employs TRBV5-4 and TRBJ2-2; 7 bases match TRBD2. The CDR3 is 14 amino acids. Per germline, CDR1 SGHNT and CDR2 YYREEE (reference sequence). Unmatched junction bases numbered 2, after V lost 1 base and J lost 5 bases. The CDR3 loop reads CASSLPGGTGELFF. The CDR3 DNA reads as TGTGCCAGCAGCTTGCCCGGGGGGACCGGGGAGCTGTTTTTT.

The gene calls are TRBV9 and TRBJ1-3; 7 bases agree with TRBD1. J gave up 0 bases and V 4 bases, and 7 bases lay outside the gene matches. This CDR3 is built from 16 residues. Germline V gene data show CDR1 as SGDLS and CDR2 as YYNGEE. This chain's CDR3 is CASSIGTAFSGNTIYF. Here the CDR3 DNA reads TGTGCCAGCAGCATCGGGACAGCGTTCTCTGGAAACACCATATATTTT.

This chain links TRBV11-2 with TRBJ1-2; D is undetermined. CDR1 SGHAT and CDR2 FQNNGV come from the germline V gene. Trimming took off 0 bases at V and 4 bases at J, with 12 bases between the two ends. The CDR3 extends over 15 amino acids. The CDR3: CASSLDSAGLYGYTF. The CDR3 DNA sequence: TGTGCCAGCAGCTTAGATAGTGCAGGCCTCTATGGCTACACCTTC. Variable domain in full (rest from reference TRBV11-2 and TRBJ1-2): EAGVAQSPRYKIIEKRQSVAFWCNPISGHATLYWYQQILGQGPKLLIQFQNNGVVDDSQLPKDRFSAERLKGVDSTLKIQPAKLEDSAVYLCASSLDSAGLYGYTFGSGTRLTVV.

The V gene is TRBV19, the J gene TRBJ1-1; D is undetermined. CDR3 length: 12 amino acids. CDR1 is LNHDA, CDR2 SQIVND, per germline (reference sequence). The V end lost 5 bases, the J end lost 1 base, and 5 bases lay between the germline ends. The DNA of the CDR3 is TGTGCCAGTAGTTCGGGGAACACTGAAGCTTTCTTT. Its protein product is CASSSGNTEAFF. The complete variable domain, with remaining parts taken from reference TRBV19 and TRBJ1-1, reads DGGITQSPKYLFRKEGQNVTLSCEQNLNHDAMYWYRQDPGQGLRLIYYSQIVNDFQKGDIAEGYSVSREKKESFPLTVTSAQKNPTAFYLCASSSGNTEAFFGQGTRLTVV.

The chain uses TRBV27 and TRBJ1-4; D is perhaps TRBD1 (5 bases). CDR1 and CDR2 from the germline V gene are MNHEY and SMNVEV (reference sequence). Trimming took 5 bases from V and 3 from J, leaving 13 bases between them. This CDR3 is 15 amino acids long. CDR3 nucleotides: TGTGCCAGCAGTCCCACGGGGGTTTCTAATGAAAAACTGTTTTTT. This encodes CASSPTGVSNEKLFF. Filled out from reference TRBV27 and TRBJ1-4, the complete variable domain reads EAQVTQNPRYLITVTGKKLTVTCSQNMNHEYMSWYRQDPGLGLRQIYYSMNVEVTDKGDVPEGYKVSRKEKRNFPLILESPSPNQTSLYFCASSPTGVSNEKLFFGSGTQLSVL.

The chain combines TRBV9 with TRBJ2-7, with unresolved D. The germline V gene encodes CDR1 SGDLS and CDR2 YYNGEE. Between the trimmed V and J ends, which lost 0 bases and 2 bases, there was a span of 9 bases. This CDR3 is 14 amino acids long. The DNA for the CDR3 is TGTGCCAGCAGCGTAGGGGCAGCCACCTACGAGCAGTACTTC. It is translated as CASSVGAATYEQYF.

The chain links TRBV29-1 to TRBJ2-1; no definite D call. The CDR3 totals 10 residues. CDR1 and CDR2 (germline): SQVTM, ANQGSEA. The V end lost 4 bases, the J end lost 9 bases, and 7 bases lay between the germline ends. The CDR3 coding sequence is TGCAGCGTTGTTGGAGTTGAGCAGTTCTTC. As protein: CSVVGVEQFF.

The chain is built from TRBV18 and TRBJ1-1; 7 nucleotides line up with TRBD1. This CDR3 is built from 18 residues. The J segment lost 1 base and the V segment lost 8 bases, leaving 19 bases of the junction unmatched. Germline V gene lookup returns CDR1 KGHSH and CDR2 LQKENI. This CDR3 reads CASTNTPGQTIRNTEAFF. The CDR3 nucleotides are TGTGCCAGCACGAACACACCGGGACAGACCATTAGGAACACTGAAGCTTTCTTT.

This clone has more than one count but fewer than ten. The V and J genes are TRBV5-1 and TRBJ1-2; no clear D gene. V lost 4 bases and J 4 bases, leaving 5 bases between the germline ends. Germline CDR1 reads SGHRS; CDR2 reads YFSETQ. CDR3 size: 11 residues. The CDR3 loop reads CASSPGYGYTF. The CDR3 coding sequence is TGCGCCAGCAGCCCGGGCTATGGCTACACCTTC.

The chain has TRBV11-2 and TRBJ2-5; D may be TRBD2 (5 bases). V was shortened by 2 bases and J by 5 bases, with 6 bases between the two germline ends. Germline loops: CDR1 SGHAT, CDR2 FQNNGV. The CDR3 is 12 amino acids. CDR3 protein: CASSLTGETQYF. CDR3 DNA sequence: TGTGCCAGCAGCTTAACGGGGGAGACCCAGTACTTC.

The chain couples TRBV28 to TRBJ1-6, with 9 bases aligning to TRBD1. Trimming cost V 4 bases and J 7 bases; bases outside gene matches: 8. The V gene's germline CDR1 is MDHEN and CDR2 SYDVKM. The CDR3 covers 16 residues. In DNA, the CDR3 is TGTGCCAGCAGTTCAGGAGCCGGGACAGGGAATTCACCCCTCCACTTT. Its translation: CASSSGAGTGNSPLHF.

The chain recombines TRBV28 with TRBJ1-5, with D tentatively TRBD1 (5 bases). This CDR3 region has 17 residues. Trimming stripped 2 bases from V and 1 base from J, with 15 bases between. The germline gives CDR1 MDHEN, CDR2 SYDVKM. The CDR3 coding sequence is TGTGCCAGCAGTTTAAACTCCGGGGGAACAAGCAATCAGCCCCAGCATTTT. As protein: CASSLNSGGTSNQPQHF.

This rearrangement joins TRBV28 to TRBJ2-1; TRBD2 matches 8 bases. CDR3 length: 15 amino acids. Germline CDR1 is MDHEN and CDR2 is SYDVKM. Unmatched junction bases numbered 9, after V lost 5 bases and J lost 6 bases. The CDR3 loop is CASSPPTSAFNEQFF. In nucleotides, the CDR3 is TGTGCCAGCAGTCCCCCGACTAGCGCCTTCAATGAGCAGTTCTTC.

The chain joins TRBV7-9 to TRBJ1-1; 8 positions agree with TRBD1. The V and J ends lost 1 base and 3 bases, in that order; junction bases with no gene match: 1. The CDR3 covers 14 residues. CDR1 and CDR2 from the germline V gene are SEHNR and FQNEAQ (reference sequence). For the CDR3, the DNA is TGTGCCAGCAGCTTAGACAGGGGGGACACTGAAGCTTTCTTT. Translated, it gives CASSLDRGDTEAFF.

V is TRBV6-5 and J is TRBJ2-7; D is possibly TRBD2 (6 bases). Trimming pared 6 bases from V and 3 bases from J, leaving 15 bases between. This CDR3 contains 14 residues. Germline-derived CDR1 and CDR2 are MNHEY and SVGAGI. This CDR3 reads CASSPPGRDYEQYF. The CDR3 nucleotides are TGTGCCAGCAGCCCGCCCGGGAGAGACTACGAGCAGTACTTC.